The clone carrying this TCR beta chain was found a few times. Antigen: not known. The sample belongs to a study of T cell repertoires in cytomegalovirus infection. TCRdb recomputed calls from the reads with MiXCR, one row per CDR3 protein. Here the sample spans some 150,000 distinct CDR3 sequences, about 31% being singletons. Germline CDR1 and CDR2: MGHRA and YSYEKL. The CDR3 runs 15 residues. V was clipped by 3 bases and J by 5 bases, with 14 bases between them. This receptor was taken from a human donor in good health (CMV status not recorded). Some clones in this sample may be carry-over from other donors' samples. Sequenced here: CD8+ T cells from cultured PBMCs, sampled from culture after CMV antigen stimulation. The V and J genes are TRBV4-1 and TRBJ2-1; possibly TRBD2 for D (6 bases). The CDR3, as DNA: TGCGCCAGCAGCCACGGGAGCGGGCCCAACAATGAGCAGTTCTTC. It is translated as CASSHGSGPNNEQFF.